This TCR beta chain came from a study of OX40 agonist ivuxolimab in advanced cancers. TCRdb's copy holds only in-frame clones and misses some; the assay was immunoSEQ multiplex PCR. This table holds about 45,000 clones, roughly 80% found once. The CDR3 is 14 amino acids. CDR1 is KGHSH and CDR2 is LQKENI in the germline V gene. The V and J ends lost 1 base and 5 bases respectively, with 11 bases between them. The sample consisted of CD4+ or CD8+ T cells sorted from blood, taken in a trial of the OX40 agonist ivuxolimab. The chain couples TRBV18 to TRBJ1-2, with D maybe TRBD1 (5 bases). The receptor was isolated from an adult with an advanced solid tumor such as melanoma, head and neck, liver or kidney cancer. CDR3 amino acids: CASSPQADNYGYTF. DNA of the CDR3: TGTGCCAGCTCACCACAAGCGGACAATTATGGCTACACCTTC.